The 13 T cell receptor beta chains in this list originate from one sample, sequenced in a study of blood T cells in healthy people across ages. Then a second PCR, running roughly 6 to 11 cycles, was carried out with a sample-barcoded 5' primer and a J-beta primer mix. TCRdb passed the 5' RACE reads through MiXCR, listing each CDR3 protein once. The table includes hundreds of thousands of distinct CDR3 sequences, about 56% detected once. The sample comprised blood. These receptors all stem from a man between 35 and 55 years old in good health.

This clonotype was recorded a few times. The rearrangement joins TRBV27 to TRBJ2-6, with 8 bases matching TRBD1. V dropped 6 bases and J dropped 0; count of bases not matched to a gene: 7. The CDR3 covers 17 residues. Germline V CDR1 and CDR2: MNHEY, SMNVEV (reference sequence). The CDR3 DNA reads as TGTGCCAGCAGCACCGGGACAGGTTACTCTGGGGCCAACGTCCTGACTTTC. Its protein product is CASSTGTGYSGANVLTF.

The chain recombines TRBV29-1 with TRBJ1-2; D not certain. Germline V gene lookup returns CDR1 SQVTM and CDR2 ANQGSEA. CDR3 length: 11 amino acids. Trimming took 1 base from V and 5 from J, leaving 5 bases between them. CDR3 region: CSVEGAYGYTF. The CDR3, as DNA: TGCAGCGTTGAAGGAGCATATGGCTACACCTTC.

The chain carries TRBV10-3 and TRBJ2-3; D is ambiguous. Deletions cut 2 bases from V and 0 bases from J, with 9 bases between. In germline, CDR1 is ENHRY, CDR2 SYGVKD. CDR3 length equals 15 residues. CDR3 nucleotides: TGTGCCATCAGTGAGCTTGAGTCTAGCACAGATACGCAGTATTTT. Residues: CAISELESSTDTQYF.

The V and J genes are TRBV12-3 or TRBV12-4 and TRBJ2-2, with D unresolved. Trimming removed 7 bases at V and 4 bases at J, with 4 bases between. There are 11 residues in the CDR3. The DNA of the CDR3 is TGTGCCAGCACCCGCACCGGGGAGCTGTTTTTT. Translation: CASTRTGELFF.

This clonotype showed up just a few times. The chain recombines TRBV7-2 with TRBJ2-3; 9 nucleotides agree with TRBD1. Per the germline V gene, CDR1 is SGHTA and CDR2 is FQGNSA. The trim removed 5 bases at V and 6 bases at J, leaving 6 bases unmatched. The CDR3 consists of 14 residues. Here the CDR3 reads CASSIGTGSDTQYF. In DNA, the CDR3 is TGTGCCAGCAGCATAGGGACAGGGTCGGATACGCAGTATTTT.

The rearrangement joins TRBV27 to TRBJ2-4; TRBD1 aligns across 10 bases. The CDR3 has 18 amino acids. Trimming at V came to 4 bases and at J to 1 base, leaving 10 bases not matched to a gene. CDR1 is MNHEY and CDR2 is SMNVEV in the germline V gene (reference sequence). The CDR3 DNA is TGTGCCAGCAGTTCCCCCCACCGACAGGGGGCTGCCAAAAACATTCAGTACTTC. It is translated as CASSSPHRQGAAKNIQYF.

The V gene is TRBV7-9, the J gene TRBJ2-7; a weak D match, TRBD2 (6 bases). V dropped 2 bases and J dropped 12 bases, with 17 bases sitting between them. The CDR3 loop spans 13 amino acids. In germline, CDR1 is SEHNR, CDR2 FQNEAQ (reference sequence). CDR3 residues: CASSLSSETSMYF. The CDR3 DNA follows: TGTGCCAGCAGCTTATCCTCGGAGACTAGTATGTACTTC.

This clonotype was found a few times. The J gene is TRBJ1-2, the V gene TRBV9; the match to TRBD1 covers 9 bases. CDR3 length: 18 amino acids. J gave up 1 base and V 3 bases, and 13 bases lay outside the gene matches. The V gene's germline CDR1 is SGDLS and CDR2 YYNGEE. CDR3 sequence (DNA): TGTGCCAGCAGCGCCGCCGTGACAGGGGGGCTTCATAACTATGGCTACACCTTC. This translates into CASSAAVTGGLHNYGYTF. Full variable domain (rest looked up from reference TRBV9 and TRBJ1-2): DSGVTQTPKHLITATGQRVTLRCSPRSGDLSVYWYQQSLDQGLQFLIQYYNGEERAKGNILERFSAQQFPDLHSELNLSSLELGDSALYFCASSAAVTGGLHNYGYTFGSGTRLTVV.

The chain combines TRBV28 with TRBJ2-2; D unclear. The V end lost 4 bases, the J end lost 4 bases, and 22 bases lay between the germline ends. The V gene's germline CDR1 is MDHEN and CDR2 SYDVKM. CDR3 length: 18 residues. CDR3 loop: CASSSRGDSLAITGELFF. The DNA of the CDR3 is TGTGCCAGCAGTTCCCGTGGGGATTCCCTCGCGATCACCGGGGAGCTGTTTTTT.

The rearrangement joins TRBV7-9 to TRBJ2-7; tentative D call: TRBD2 (6 bases). V lost 4 bases, J lost 3 bases, and 19 bases lay in between. CDR1 and CDR2 (germline): SEHNR, FQNEAQ (reference sequence). The CDR3 has 16 amino acids. The CDR3 DNA sequence: TGTGCCAGCAGCTCGGTTGCGGCGGGGCGTCGCTACGAGCAGTACTTC. The encoded protein is CASSSVAAGRRYEQYF. The full variable domain, with the rest looked up from reference TRBV7-9 and TRBJ2-7, is DTGVSQNPRHKITKRGQNVTFRCDPISEHNRLYWYRQTLGQGPEFLTYFQNEAQLEKSRLLSDRFSAERPKGSFSTLEIQRTEQGDSAMYLCASSSVAAGRRYEQYFGPGTRLTVT.

This chain connects TRBV28 to TRBJ1-4; D remains ambiguous. The CDR3 sequence is 13 residues long. CDR1 and CDR2 from the germline V gene are MDHEN and SYDVKM. V lost 7 bases and J lost 4, with 10 bases in between. The CDR3 DNA reads TGTGCCAGCACAGGATCGGGTAATGAAAAACTGTTTTTT. It specifies CASTGSGNEKLFF.

The chain's CDR3 is CASSPGLVEETQYF. The CDR3 DNA reads TGTGCCAGCAGCCCGGGGCTAGTTGAAGAGACCCAGTACTTC. The V call is TRBV7-9, the J call TRBJ2-5; possibly TRBD1 or TRBD2 for D (5 bases each). Germline V gives CDR1 SEHNR, CDR2 FQNEAQ (reference sequence). With 5 bases removed from V and 3 bases from J, the gap between germline ends came to 13 bases. There are 14 residues in the CDR3.

This chain links TRBV7-2 with TRBJ2-1, with D possibly called TRBD1 or TRBD2 (6 bases each). The CDR3 is made up of 16 amino acids. V was cut by 5 bases and J by 2 bases, with 16 bases left in between. Per germline, CDR1 SGHTA and CDR2 FQGNSA. CDR3 loop: CASSTVGGLPYNEQFF. CDR3 bases: TGTGCCAGCAGCACCGTGGGGGGCCTACCCTACAATGAGCAGTTCTTC.